Below are 23 T cell receptor beta chains sequenced from a single sample in a study of immune evolution from preneoplasia to lung adenocarcinoma. This table comes from immunoSEQ multiplex PCR, and its TCRdb copy is limited to in-frame clones, with some not included. The data show some 6,100 clones, around 86% seen once. Sequencing was done on a sample of FFPE invasive lung adenocarcinoma tissue. The receptors stem from a person between 55 and 70 years old with lung adenocarcinoma.

The CDR3 DNA follows: TGTGCCAGCAGCTCCTCCGAGGGCGGCTATGGCTACACCTTC. Protein: CASSSSEGGYGYTF. The J gene is TRBJ1-2, the V gene TRBV13; D is uncertain. The V end lost 4 bases, the J end lost 4 bases, and 13 bases lay between the germline ends. The CDR3 runs to 14 residues. CDR1 and CDR2 (germline): PRHDT, FYEKMQ (reference sequence).

J is TRBJ1-5 and V is TRBV10-3; no clear D. Between the trimmed V and J ends, which lost 2 bases and 3 bases, there was a span of 11 bases. The CDR3 extends over 15 amino acids. CDR1 and CDR2 from the germline V gene are ENHRY and SYGVKD. DNA for the CDR3: TGTGCCATCAGTGAGACCCAGAGATACAATCAGCCCCAGCATTTT. It yields the protein CAISETQRYNQPQHF.

The chain carries TRBV29-1 and TRBJ1-5; 8 positions match TRBD1. The CDR3 is made up of 12 amino acids. Germline V CDR1 and CDR2: SQVTM, ANQGSEA. V was pared by 4 bases and J by 7 bases, with 3 bases of the junction left unmatched. CDR3: CSVGQGRQPQHF. Written as DNA, the CDR3 is TGCAGCGTTGGACAGGGGAGGCAGCCCCAGCATTTT.

This clone was observed a single time. The chain has TRBV2 and TRBJ1-2, with D unresolved. Germline CDR1 and CDR2: SNHLY and FYNNEI. V was shortened by 1 base and J by 3 bases, with 9 bases between the two germline ends. CDR3 size: 14 residues. This CDR3 reads CASSEVSGYYGYTF. For the CDR3, the DNA is TGTGCCAGCAGTGAAGTATCTGGCTACTATGGCTACACCTTC. Filled out from reference TRBV2 and TRBJ1-2, the complete variable domain reads EPEVTQTPSHQVTQMGQEVILRCVPISNHLYFYWYRQILGQKVEFLVSFYNNEISEKSEIFDDQFSVERPDGSNFTLKIRSTKLEDSAMYFCASSEVSGYYGYTFGSGTRLTVV.

The chain couples TRBV25-1 to TRBJ2-3; D is unclear. CDR3 length equals 12 residues. Deletions cut 1 base from V and 6 bases from J, with 5 bases between. Germline V gives CDR1 MGHDK, CDR2 SYGVNS. CDR3 region: CASSELWDTQYF. CDR3 bases: TGTGCCAGCAGTGAATTATGGGATACGCAGTATTTT.

The count of this clone is one. The chain has TRBV28 and TRBJ1-5; D may be TRBD1 (6 bases). The CDR3 runs 15 residues. Germline V gene data show CDR1 as MDHEN and CDR2 as SYDVKM. V was trimmed by 2 bases and J by 5 bases, leaving 13 bases between them. The CDR3 spells CASSLVGGRYQPQHF. The CDR3 DNA is TGTGCCAGCAGTTTAGTAGGGGGTCGCTATCAGCCCCAGCATTTT. Combining the CDR3 with reference TRBV28 and TRBJ1-5 gives the whole variable domain DVKVTQSSRYLVKRTGEKVFLECVQDMDHENMFWYRQDPGLGLRLIYFSYDVKMKEKGDIPEGYSVSREKKERFSLILESASTNQTSMYLCASSLVGGRYQPQHFGDGTRLSIL.

This chain uses TRBV18 with TRBJ1-2; D not certain. Germline assignment: CDR1 KGHSH and CDR2 LQKENI. The CDR3 is 13 amino acids. Between the trimmed V and J ends, which lost 2 bases and 6 bases, there was a span of 10 bases. DNA for the CDR3: TGTGCCAGCTCACCAACGGGGTCTCATGGCTACACCTTC. It codes for CASSPTGSHGYTF.

This clone was found a few times. This chain joins TRBV28 and TRBJ2-1, with D possibly matching TRBD1 (6 bases). The CDR3 extends over 13 amino acids. Trimming left V 3 bases short and J 7 bases short, with 10 bases between. Germline V gives CDR1 MDHEN, CDR2 SYDVKM. In DNA form, the CDR3 reads TGTGCCAGCAGTTTCTGGCAGGGGAATGAGCAGTTCTTC. This codes for CASSFWQGNEQFF.

The chain recombines TRBV11-2 with TRBJ2-3; 7 bases fit TRBD1. J lost 12 bases, V lost 3 bases, and 15 bases had no gene match. Germline CDR1 and CDR2: SGHAT and FQNNGV. This CDR3 has 15 amino acids. DNA of the CDR3: TGTGCCAGCAGCTTGGGACAATCGGTGACAGGGTTCCAGTATTTT. Protein product: CASSLGQSVTGFQYF.

V gene TRBV6-1 combines with J gene TRBJ2-7; the D is unclear. Germline V gene lookup returns CDR1 MNHNS and CDR2 SASEGT. V gave up 6 bases and J gave up 3 bases, with 15 bases separating them. This CDR3 contains 14 residues. CDR3 in amino acids: CASRGFAGNYEQYF. The CDR3 DNA follows: TGTGCCAGCAGAGGTTTTGCAGGAAACTACGAGCAGTACTTC.

This clone was found once. The chain links TRBV28 to TRBJ2-2; either TRBD1 or TRBD2 may fit D (5 bases each). CDR1 is MDHEN and CDR2 is SYDVKM in the germline V gene. The V and J ends lost 6 bases and 5 bases respectively, with 16 bases between them. The CDR3 is 15 amino acids. CDR3 loop: CASRGGGGGTGELFF. As DNA, the CDR3 is TGTGCCAGCAGGGGCGGAGGTGGGGGAACCGGGGAGCTGTTTTTT.

The gene calls are TRBV5-6 and TRBJ2-5; D tentatively reads TRBD1 or TRBD2 (5 bases each). V was clipped by 4 bases and J by 5 bases, with 21 bases between them. This CDR3 is 16 amino acids long. CDR1 is SGHDT and CDR2 is YYEEEE in the germline V gene. CDR3 DNA: TGTGCCAGCAGCGCCCACCCCCGGGACGGATGGGAGACCCAGTACTTC. Translated: CASSAHPRDGWETQYF.

The chain employs TRBV2 and TRBJ2-3; no reliable D call. V dropped 4 bases and J dropped 4 bases, with 9 bases sitting between them. CDR3 length equals 13 residues. Germline CDR1 reads SNHLY; CDR2 reads FYNNEI. In DNA, the CDR3 is TGTGCCAGCAGTGTTGGCGCCGCAGATACGCAGTATTTT. Its protein is CASSVGAADTQYF.

The genes are TRBV9 and TRBJ2-1; D gene ambiguous. Germline lookup yields CDR1 SGDLS and CDR2 YYNGEE. V was shortened by 6 bases and J by 8 bases, with 21 bases between the two germline ends. This CDR3 spans 15 amino acids. CDR3 sequence: CASNARPLPTDEQFF. The CDR3 coding sequence is TGTGCCAGCAACGCTCGACCTCTACCTACGGATGAGCAGTTCTTC.

The chain joins TRBV2 to TRBJ1-5; 8 bases are a match to TRBD1. This CDR3 region has 14 residues. The V gene's germline CDR1 is SNHLY and CDR2 FYNNEI. The V segment lost 7 bases and the J segment 5 bases; nucleotides outside the gene matches: 7. CDR3 nucleotide sequence: TGTGCCAGCAAGGAGACAGGGGCATATCAGCCCCAGCATTTT. This encodes CASKETGAYQPQHF.

This rearrangement joins TRBV5-8 to TRBJ1-2, with D possibly matching TRBD1 (5 bases). The CDR3 is 15 amino acids. Deletions cut 3 bases from V and 2 bases from J, with 14 bases between. Germline V CDR1 and CDR2: SGHTS, YDEGEE. CDR3 nucleotide sequence: TGTGCCAGCAGCTACCCGGGACCGATGAACTATGGCTACACCTTC. It yields the protein CASSYPGPMNYGYTF.

J is TRBJ1-2 and V is TRBV7-2, with 10 bases that match TRBD1. This CDR3 spans 17 amino acids. The J segment lost 4 bases and the V segment lost 4 bases, leaving 12 bases of the junction unmatched. Germline assignment: CDR1 SGHTA and CDR2 FQGNSA. CDR3 protein: CASSSRDRGQKLYGYTF. In nucleotides, the CDR3 is TGTGCCAGCAGCTCACGGGACAGGGGACAAAAGCTCTATGGCTACACCTTC. Full variable domain (remainder filled in from reference TRBV7-2 and TRBJ1-2): GAGVSQSPSNKVTEKGKDVELRCDPISGHTALYWYRQSLGQGLEFLIYFQGNSAPDKSGLPSDRFSAERTGGSVSTLTIQRTQQEDSAVYLCASSSRDRGQKLYGYTFGSGTRLTVV.

J is TRBJ2-1 and V is TRBV6-5; 8 bases align to TRBD2. V gave up 6 bases and J gave up 10 bases; unmatched junction bases: 14. Germline V lookup: CDR1 MNHEY, CDR2 SVGAGI. This CDR3 has 15 amino acids. The CDR3 bases are TGTGCCAGCAGGTCCTCCGGGACTAGATCCTTCGAGCAGTTCTTC. Its translation: CASRSSGTRSFEQFF.

This clone was picked up a small number of times. The chain carries TRBV10-2 and TRBJ2-3; D uncertain. Per germline, CDR1 WSHSY and CDR2 SAAADI. This CDR3 is 10 amino acids long. Trimming removed 5 bases from V and 6 bases from J, with 3 bases in between. CDR3 sequence: CASSRDTQYF. For the CDR3, the DNA is TGCGCCAGCAGTCGGGATACGCAGTATTTT.

The chain employs TRBV7-9 and TRBJ2-3, with D perhaps matching TRBD1 (5 bases). V was clipped by 1 base and J by 3 bases, with 5 bases between them. The V gene's germline CDR1 is SEHNR and CDR2 FQNEAQ (reference sequence). The CDR3 runs to 13 residues. In nucleotides, the CDR3 is TGTGCCAGCAGCTTAGAGGGGACAGATACGCAGTATTTT. The encoded protein is CASSLEGTDTQYF.

This clone was counted only a few times. The chain uses TRBV29-1 and TRBJ1-1, with 7 nucleotides matching TRBD1. V shed 5 bases and J 4 bases; nucleotides not matched to a gene: 13. CDR3 length: 15 residues. Germline lookup yields CDR1 SQVTM and CDR2 ANQGSEA. The CDR3 bases are TGCAGCGTTACTAAGGGTGGAGGGGGCGTCACTGAAGCTTTCTTT. This sequence encodes CSVTKGGGGVTEAFF.

The chain carries TRBV7-9 and TRBJ2-6, with D perhaps matching TRBD2 (6 bases). The CDR3 length is 16 residues. V was pared by 1 base and J by 3 bases, with 10 bases between. Germline V lookup: CDR1 SEHNR, CDR2 FQNEAQ (reference sequence). This CDR3 reads CASSLGGNLGANVLTF. The CDR3 DNA follows: TGTGCCAGCAGCTTAGGCGGGAACCTTGGGGCCAACGTCCTGACTTTC.

The V call is TRBV5-1, the J call TRBJ1-5, with TRBD1 matching over 7 bases. The CDR3 is 13 amino acids. The V gene's germline CDR1 is SGHRS and CDR2 YFSETQ. Trimming cost V 0 bases and J 6 bases; bases outside gene matches: 0. CDR3: CASSLDRGQPQHF. In DNA form, the CDR3 reads TGCGCCAGCAGCTTGGACAGGGGTCAGCCCCAGCATTTT.